This T cell receptor beta chain was recorded in a study of CD8+ T cells in alopecia areata. Across the study: It was 6 to 18 months of tofacitinib, and then there were 6 months off drug.

RNA was extracted and reverse transcribed into cDNA as the sequencing template. Produced via immunoSEQ multiplex PCR; TCRdb's table is partial and in-frame only. Among 95,000 to 100,000 clones listed, 55% to 75% were seen once. The germline V gene has CDR1 SEHNR and CDR2 FQNEAQ (reference sequence). The V end was cut by 0 bases, the J end by 6 bases, with 17 bases between. The CDR3 extends over 16 amino acids. Treatment of the sample: oral pan-JAK inhibitor, 5-10 mg twice daily. Study-level points and caveats: Tofacitinib significantly lowered scalp clonality and expanded CD8+ clones among the top 100.

With respect to this clone: Its antigen remains unidentified.

This TCR derives from a human donor with alopecia areata. This chain links TRBV7-9 with TRBJ1-1; TRBD1 is a possible D gene (5 bases). The starting material was CD8+ T cells sorted from blood, obtained at approximately week 55, from a patient treated with tofacitinib. Here the CDR3 DNA reads TGTGCCAGCAGCTTAGCTGATCCGGGACGTTTGGCTGAAGCTTTCTTT. Its protein is CASSLADPGRLAEAFF.